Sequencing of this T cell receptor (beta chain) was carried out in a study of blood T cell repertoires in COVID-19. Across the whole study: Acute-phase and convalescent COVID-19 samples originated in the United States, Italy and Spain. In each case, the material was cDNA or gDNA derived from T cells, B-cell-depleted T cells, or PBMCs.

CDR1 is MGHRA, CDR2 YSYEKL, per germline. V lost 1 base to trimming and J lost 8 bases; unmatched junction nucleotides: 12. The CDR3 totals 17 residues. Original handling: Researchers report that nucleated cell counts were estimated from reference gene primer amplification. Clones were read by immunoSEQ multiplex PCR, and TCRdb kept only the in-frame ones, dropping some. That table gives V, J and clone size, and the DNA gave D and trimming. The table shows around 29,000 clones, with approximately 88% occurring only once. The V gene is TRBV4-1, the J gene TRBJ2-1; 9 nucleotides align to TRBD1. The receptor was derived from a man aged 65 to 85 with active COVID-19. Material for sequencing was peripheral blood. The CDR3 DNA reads TGCGCCAGCAGCCAAGTCCTAATGGCGGGACAGGGATATGAGCAGTTCTTC. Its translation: CASSQVLMAGQGYEQFF.